This record covers a single T cell receptor (beta chain). This CDR3 region has 13 residues. Germline loops: CDR1 MDHEN, CDR2 SYDVKM. The germline V and J ends were trimmed by 2 bases and 5 bases, with 9 bases remaining between them. This entry belongs to a study of blood T cell repertoires in COVID-19. At the level of the study: Sources were T cells, B-cell-depleted T cells, or PBMCs; the material itself was cDNA or gDNA.

Assay: immunoSEQ multiplex PCR; the TCRdb copy retains only in-frame clones and omits some. The sample comprises hundreds of thousands of clones, about 86% of which are singletons, and 10% rests with the top ten. V usage is TRBV28 and J usage is TRBJ1-2; a possible D gene is TRBD1 (5 bases). The clonotype originates from a woman aged 50 to 60 who had recovered from COVID-19. Material for sequencing was PBMCs or T cells enriched from blood (not recorded which). Written as DNA, the CDR3 is TGTGCCAGCAGTTTAGGGACTGAGTATGGCTACACCTTC. Translating it yields CASSLGTEYGYTF.